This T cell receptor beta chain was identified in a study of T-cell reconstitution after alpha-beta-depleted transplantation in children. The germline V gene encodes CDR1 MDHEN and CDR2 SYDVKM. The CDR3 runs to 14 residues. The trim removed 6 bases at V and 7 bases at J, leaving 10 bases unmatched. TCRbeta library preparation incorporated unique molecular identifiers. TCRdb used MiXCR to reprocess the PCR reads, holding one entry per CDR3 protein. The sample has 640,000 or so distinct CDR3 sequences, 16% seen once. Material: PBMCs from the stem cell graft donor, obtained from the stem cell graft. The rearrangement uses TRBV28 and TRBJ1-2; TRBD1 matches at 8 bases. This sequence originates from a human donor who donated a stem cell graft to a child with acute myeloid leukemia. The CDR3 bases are TGTGCCAGCAGACCTATCGGACAGGGCTCTGGCTACACCTTC. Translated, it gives CASRPIGQGSGYTF.